This TCR beta chain was sequenced in a study of vaccination and CD4 T cells after COVID-19. Treatment denoted: approximately nine-day PBMC culture with coronavirus spike peptide pools or control peptides (ViraFEST assay). A note on this clonotype: Its antigen is currently unknown.

This CDR3 is built from 11 residues. CDR1 is DFQATT and CDR2 is SNEGSKA in the germline V gene (reference sequence). Deletions cut 5 bases from V and 3 bases from J, with 8 bases between. CD4+ T cells that had been cultured provided DNA sequenced with the Oncomine TCR Beta short-read assay. In TCRdb, the PCR reads were re-called with MiXCR into one record per CDR3 protein. The sample consists of roughly 28,000 distinct CDR3 sequences, approximately 66% of them appearing once. The sample in question was CD4+ T cells from blood, cultured in vitro, obtained after SARS-CoV-2 vaccination. The TCR sequence derives from a human donor who received a COVID-19 vaccine. The chain links TRBV20-1 to TRBJ2-7, with D possibly being TRBD2 (5 bases). As DNA, the CDR3 is TGCAGTGCTCTCGGGGACTACGAGCAGTACTTC. As protein: CSALGDYEQYF.